This T cell receptor (beta chain) was retrieved from a study of neurological immune-mediated disorders. As for the cDNA, it was generated by 5'RACE with 10-nucleotide random UMIs. Over 200 million TCR-beta sequences from 15-18 subjects were obtained in each sequencing run. TCRdb reanalysed the 5' RACE reads using MiXCR and keeps one entry per CDR3 protein. The sample has about 99,000 distinct CDR3 sequences, 10% to 14% seen once. This clonotype was counted between two and nine times. This CDR3 is 15 amino acids long. V was clipped by 0 bases and J by 1 base, with 7 bases between them. Germline values: CDR1 SGHRS, CDR2 YFSETQ. Noted time point: longitudinal time-point 3. PBMCs stored at -80 C, numbering 2 million, were the origin of the unsorted libraries.

The gene calls are TRBV5-1 and TRBJ2-2; no definite D call. Input material: PBMCs. The clonotype comes from a female donor with HTLV-1-associated myelopathy (HAM/TSP). The CDR3 nucleotides read TGCGCCAGCAGCTTGGCCGTGGGGAACACCGGGGAGCTGTTTTTT. Translation gives CASSLAVGNTGELFF.